This record concerns one T cell receptor beta chain sequence. No antigen is known for it. PCR involved 60 Vbeta and 13 Jbeta primers. Repertoires were generated with immunoSEQ multiplex PCR, while TCRdb's copy carries only in-frame clones and drops some. The sample consists of some 200,000 clones, 77% of them appearing once. Trimming cost V 0 bases and J 5 bases, with 26 bases left between them. Germline CDR1 MGHRA, CDR2 YSYEKL. The CDR3 consists of 19 residues. The data derive from a study of cytomegalovirus exposure and HLA in healthy donors. For the study at large: Of all 400 or so donors who were genotyped, around 82% belonged to the Caucasian-associated ancestry cluster.

Overall study findings and caveats: In an earlier analysis, in some 540 donors, most V segments appeared productive either ~87% or ~30% of the time. Only CMV serostatus was available as immune exposure information.

This receptor was taken from a woman aged 55-69 years in good health and CMV-seropositive. The chain uses TRBV4-1 and TRBJ2-7; tentative D call: TRBD2 (7 bases). Input material: PBMCs. The CDR3 loop is CASSQEGGVGYLNQHEQYF. Written as DNA, the CDR3 is TGCGCCAGCAGCCAAGAAGGGGGGGTGGGGTACCTTAACCAGCACGAGCAGTACTTC.